This TCR beta chain stems from a study of blood T cells in healthy people across ages. This CDR3 contains 16 residues. The V gene's germline CDR1 is SNHLY and CDR2 FYNNEI. V was pared by 7 bases and J by 7 bases, with 22 bases between. Next came a second PCR, run for about 7 to 11 cycles, which used a sample-barcoded 5' primer along with a J-beta primer mix. TCRdb fed the 5' RACE reads into MiXCR, producing one record per CDR3 protein. The sample contains around 1,000,000 distinct CDR3 sequences, under 30% of which appear only once. This clonotype was observed a few times. Its target is not known. Overall study findings and caveats: Bulk PBMC profiling left naive and antigen-experienced comparisons inconclusive.

This sample was also put to use in a study of T cells of mothers and their children. According to that study: Related mother-child pairs showed slightly, non-significantly higher overlap than unrelated pairs.

The V and J genes are TRBV2 and TRBJ2-2; no reliable D call. The TCR originated in a girl aged 2 to 9 in good health. Sequences were obtained from blood. CDR3 in DNA: TGTGCCAGCACTCTGCTGGATAGCCTGGGCTTCGGGGAGCTGTTTTTT. It encodes CASTLLDSLGFGELFF. The full variable domain, completed using reference TRBV2 and TRBJ2-2, is EPEVTQTPSHQVTQMGQEVILRCVPISNHLYFYWYRQILGQKVEFLVSFYNNEISEKSEIFDDQFSVERPDGSNFTLKIRSTKLEDSAMYFCASTLLDSLGFGELFFGEGSRLTVL.